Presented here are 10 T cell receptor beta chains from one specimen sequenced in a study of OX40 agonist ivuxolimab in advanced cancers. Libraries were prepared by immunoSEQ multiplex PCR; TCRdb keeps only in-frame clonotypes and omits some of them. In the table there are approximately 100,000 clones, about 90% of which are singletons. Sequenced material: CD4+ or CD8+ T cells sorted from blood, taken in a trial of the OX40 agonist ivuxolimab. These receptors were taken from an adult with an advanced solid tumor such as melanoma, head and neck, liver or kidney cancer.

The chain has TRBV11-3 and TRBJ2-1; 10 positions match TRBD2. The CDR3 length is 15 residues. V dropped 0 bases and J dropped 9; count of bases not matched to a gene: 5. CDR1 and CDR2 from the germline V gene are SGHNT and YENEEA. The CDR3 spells CASSLESLAGAEQFF. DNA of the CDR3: TGTGCCAGCAGCTTAGAAAGCCTAGCGGGAGCTGAGCAGTTCTTC. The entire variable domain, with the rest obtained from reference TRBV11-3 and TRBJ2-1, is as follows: EAGVVQSPRYKIIEKKQPVAFWCNPISGHNTLYWYLQNLGQGPELLIRYENEEAVDDSQLPKDRFSAERLKGVDSTLKIQPAELGDSAVYLCASSLESLAGAEQFFGPGTRLTVL.

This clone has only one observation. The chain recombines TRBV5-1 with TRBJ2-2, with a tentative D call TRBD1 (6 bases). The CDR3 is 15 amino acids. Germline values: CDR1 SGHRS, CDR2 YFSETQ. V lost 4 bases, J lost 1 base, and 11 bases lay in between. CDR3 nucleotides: TGCGCCAGCAGCCACAGGGAAGGGAACACCGGGGAGCTGTTTTTT. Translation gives CASSHREGNTGELFF.

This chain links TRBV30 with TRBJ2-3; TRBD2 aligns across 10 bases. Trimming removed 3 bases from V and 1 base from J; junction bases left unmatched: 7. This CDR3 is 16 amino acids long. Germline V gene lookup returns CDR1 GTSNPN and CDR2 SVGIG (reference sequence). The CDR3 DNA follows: TGTGCCTGGAGCGATTCTAGCGGGGGACGCACAGATACGCAGTATTTT. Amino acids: CAWSDSSGGRTDTQYF. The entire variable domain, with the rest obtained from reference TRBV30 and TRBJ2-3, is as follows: SQTIHQWPATLVQPVGSPLSLECTVEGTSNPNLYWYRQAAGRGLQLLFYSVGIGQISSEVPQNLSASRPQDRQFILSSKKLLLSDSGFYLCAWSDSSGGRTDTQYFGPGTRLTVL.

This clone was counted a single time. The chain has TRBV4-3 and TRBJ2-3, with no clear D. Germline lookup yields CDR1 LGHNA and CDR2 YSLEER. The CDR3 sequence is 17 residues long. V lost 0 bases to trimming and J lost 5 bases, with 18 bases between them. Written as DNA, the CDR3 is TGCGCCAGCAGCCAAGATAATCTGCTGACGAGTGGAGATACGCAGTATTTT. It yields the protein CASSQDNLLTSGDTQYF.

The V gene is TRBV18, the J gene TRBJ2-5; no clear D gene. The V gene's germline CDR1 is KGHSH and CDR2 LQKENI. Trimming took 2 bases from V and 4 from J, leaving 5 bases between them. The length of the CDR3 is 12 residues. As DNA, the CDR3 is TGTGCCAGCTCACCATATGTAGAGACCCAGTACTTC. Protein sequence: CASSPYVETQYF.

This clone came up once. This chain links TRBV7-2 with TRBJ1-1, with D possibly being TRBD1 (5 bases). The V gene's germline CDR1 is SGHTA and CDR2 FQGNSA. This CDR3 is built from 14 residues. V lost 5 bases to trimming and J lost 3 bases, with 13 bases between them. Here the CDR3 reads CASSAGNWDTEAFF. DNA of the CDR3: TGTGCCAGCAGCGCAGGGAATTGGGACACTGAAGCTTTCTTT.

In DNA form, the CDR3 reads TGTGCCAGCAGCTTAGTAGGGGTTAGCAATCAGCCCCAGCATTTT. It yields the protein CASSLVGVSNQPQHF. The J gene is TRBJ1-5, the V gene TRBV7-2, with D possibly TRBD1 on 5 matching bases. Germline CDR1 is SGHTA and CDR2 is FQGNSA. Trimming pared 1 base from V and 0 bases from J, leaving 7 bases between. The CDR3 has 15 residues.

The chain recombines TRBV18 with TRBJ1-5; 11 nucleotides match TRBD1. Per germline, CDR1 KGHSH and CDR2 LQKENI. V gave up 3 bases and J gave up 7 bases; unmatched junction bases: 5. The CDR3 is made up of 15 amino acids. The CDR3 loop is CASSPNGQGAQPQHF. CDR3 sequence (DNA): TGTGCCAGCTCACCCAACGGACAGGGGGCCCAGCCCCAGCATTTT.

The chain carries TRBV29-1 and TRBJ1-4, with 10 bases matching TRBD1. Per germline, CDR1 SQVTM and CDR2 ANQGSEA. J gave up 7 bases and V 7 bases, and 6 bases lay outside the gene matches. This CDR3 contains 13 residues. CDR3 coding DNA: TGCAGCGGAGCGGGACAGGGGAGTGAAAAACTGTTTTTT. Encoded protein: CSGAGQGSEKLFF.

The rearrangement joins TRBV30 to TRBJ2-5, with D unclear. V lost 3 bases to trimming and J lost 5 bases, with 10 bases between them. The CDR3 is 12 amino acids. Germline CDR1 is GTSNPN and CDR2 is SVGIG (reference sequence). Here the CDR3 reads CAWSPYGETQYF. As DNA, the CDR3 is TGTGCCTGGAGCCCTTATGGGGAGACCCAGTACTTC. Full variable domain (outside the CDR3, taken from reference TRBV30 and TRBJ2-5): SQTIHQWPATLVQPVGSPLSLECTVEGTSNPNLYWYRQAAGRGLQLLFYSVGIGQISSEVPQNLSASRPQDRQFILSSKKLLLSDSGFYLCAWSPYGETQYFGPGTRLLVL.